A single sample is the source of the 26 T cell receptor beta chains below, sequenced in a study of blood T cell repertoires in COVID-19. Profiling relied on immunoSEQ multiplex PCR, and the TCRdb table lists in-frame clones only, not all of them. The data show 150,000 to 200,000 clones, about 85% seen once. Sequences were obtained from peripheral blood. The receptors were gathered from a man in his 70s with active or convalescent COVID-19.

The J gene is TRBJ2-3, the V gene TRBV5-1; D remains unclear. CDR3 length: 13 residues. V lost 0 bases, J lost 6 bases, and 8 bases lay in between. Per the germline V gene, CDR1 is SGHRS and CDR2 is YFSETQ. CDR3 nucleotides: TGCGCCAGCAGCTTGGGAGTTTGGGATACGCAGTATTTT. Encoded protein: CASSLGVWDTQYF.

V gene TRBV6-5 combines with J gene TRBJ1-6; a weak D match, TRBD1 (6 bases). V lost 7 bases, J lost 2 bases, and 12 bases lay in between. The length of the CDR3 is 15 residues. CDR1 MNHEY and CDR2 SVGAGI come from the germline V gene. The CDR3 DNA reads TGTGCCAGCACCCACAGGGCCGCCTATAATTCACCCCTCCACTTT. Protein: CASTHRAAYNSPLHF.

The rearrangement uses TRBV18 and TRBJ2-7; 7 nucleotides line up with TRBD1. The CDR3 loop spans 15 amino acids. Germline V gene sequence: CDR1 KGHSH, CDR2 LQKENI. The junction had 10 bases not matched to a gene; V was cut back by 3 bases and J by 5 bases. The CDR3 region is CASSPLSGGDNEQYF. The DNA for the CDR3 is TGTGCCAGCTCACCCCTCTCAGGGGGAGATAACGAGCAGTACTTC.

This clone appeared a single time. The chain links TRBV4-1 to TRBJ2-7; 7 nucleotides align to TRBD2. V shed 8 bases and J 3 bases; nucleotides not matched to a gene: 4. Per germline, CDR1 MGHRA and CDR2 YSYEKL. This CDR3 has 12 amino acids. The CDR3 DNA reads as TGCGCCAGCGGGAGCGGGGACTACGAGCAGTACTTC. Its translation: CASGSGDYEQYF.

This chain links TRBV28 with TRBJ2-5; a weak D match, TRBD1 (5 bases). There are 14 residues in the CDR3. Germline V gene lookup returns CDR1 MDHEN and CDR2 SYDVKM. The ends were cut back, 6 bases at V and 5 bases at J, with 16 bases in the middle. Here the CDR3 reads CASRAQDIRETQYF. The CDR3 DNA reads TGTGCCAGCAGGGCACAGGACATTCGGGAGACCCAGTACTTC.

The chain joins TRBV10-2 to TRBJ2-5; no reliable D call. The CDR3 runs 11 residues. The V end was cut by 2 bases, the J end by 5 bases, with 3 bases between. Germline V gives CDR1 WSHSY, CDR2 SAAADI. The CDR3 reads CASSELETQYF. In DNA, the CDR3 is TGCGCCAGCAGTGAGCTTGAGACCCAGTACTTC.

This clone appeared once. The genes are TRBV19 and TRBJ1-1, with a weak D call TRBD1 (6 bases). The V and J ends lost 4 bases and 1 base respectively, with 16 bases between them. The CDR3 is made up of 16 amino acids. Germline V gene lookup returns CDR1 LNHDA and CDR2 SQIVND (reference sequence). In DNA form, the CDR3 reads TGTGCCAGTAGTACACTACAGGGCCTGAGGAACACTGAAGCTTTCTTT. Protein: CASSTLQGLRNTEAFF.

The chain joins TRBV11-2 to TRBJ2-7; D is unresolved. The CDR3 consists of 14 residues. The germline V gene encodes CDR1 SGHAT and CDR2 FQNNGV. The germline V and J ends were trimmed by 7 bases and 2 bases, with 15 bases remaining between them. The CDR3 reads CASNPTHSPYEQYF. CDR3 sequence (DNA): TGTGCCAGCAACCCAACCCATAGTCCCTACGAGCAGTACTTC.

This sequence joins TRBV25-1 and TRBJ2-1, with 14 bases lining up with TRBD2. Germline CDR1 MGHDK, CDR2 SYGVNS. The CDR3 runs to 16 residues. Trimming removed 4 bases from V and 5 bases from J; junction bases left unmatched: 4. The CDR3 nucleotides read TGTGCCAGCAGTGGACTAGCGGGGGGGCCCGACAATGAGCAGTTCTTC. This translates into CASSGLAGGPDNEQFF. Drawing the rest from reference TRBV25-1 and TRBJ2-1, the complete variable domain is EADIYQTPRYLVIGTGKKITLECSQTMGHDKMYWYQQDPGMELHLIHYSYGVNSTEKGDLSSESTVSRIRTEHFPLTLESARPSHTSQYLCASSGLAGGPDNEQFFGPGTRLTVL.

CDR3 bases: TGTGCCACCAGTGACCCCGCGACAGGGGCCTCCTACAATGAGCAGTTCTTC. Amino acids: CATSDPATGASYNEQFF. This chain uses TRBV24-1 with TRBJ2-1; 8 nucleotides line up with TRBD1. Per germline, CDR1 KGHDR and CDR2 SFDVKD. This CDR3 is built from 17 residues. V trimming: 4 bases; J trimming: 0 bases; junction bases outside the gene matches: 7.

The chain couples TRBV6-6 to TRBJ2-7, with 7 bases aligning to TRBD1. Germline CDR1 MNHNY, CDR2 SVGAGI (reference sequence). The CDR3 covers 16 residues. J gave up 2 bases and V 2 bases, and 9 bases lay outside the gene matches. The CDR3 DNA reads as TGTGCCAGCAGTTACCCTCCGTGGACAGGCGCCTACGAGCAGTACTTC. Its protein product is CASSYPPWTGAYEQYF.

The V gene is TRBV28, the J gene TRBJ1-2; D may be TRBD1 (5 bases). This CDR3 has 13 amino acids. The ends were cut back, 7 bases at V and 3 bases at J, with 12 bases in the middle. The germline V gene encodes CDR1 MDHEN and CDR2 SYDVKM. For the CDR3, the DNA is TGTGCCAGCATCGCTAGACAGCACTATGGCTACACCTTC. This encodes CASIARQHYGYTF.

The table lists this clone with a count of one. The CDR3 DNA is TGTGCCAGCAGCTTGGCGGGAGGTTTGAACACTGAAGCTTTCTTT. This translates into CASSLAGGLNTEAFF. This chain uses TRBV5-4 with TRBJ1-1; no reliable D call. This CDR3 comprises 15 residues. CDR1 and CDR2 (germline): SGHNT, YYREEE (reference sequence). The V end was cut by 0 bases, the J end by 0 bases, with 9 bases between. The full variable domain, its missing parts supplied by reference TRBV5-4 and TRBJ1-1, is ETGVTQSPTHLIKTRGQQVTLRCSSQSGHNTVSWYQQALGQGPQFIFQYYREEENGRGNFPPRFSGLQFPNYSSELNVNALELDDSALYLCASSLAGGLNTEAFFGQGTRLTVV.

V is TRBV7-9 and J is TRBJ1-2, with 8 bases lining up with TRBD1. The germline CDR1 and CDR2 sequences are SEHNR and FQNEAQ (reference sequence). The junction had 6 bases not matched to a gene; V was cut back by 4 bases and J by 8 bases. CDR3 length equals 13 residues. Here the CDR3 reads CASSWTGSGGYTF. CDR3 nucleotides: TGTGCCAGCAGCTGGACAGGGTCAGGAGGCTACACCTTC.

V is TRBV5-5 and J is TRBJ2-2, with 8 positions matching TRBD1. Germline CDR1 reads SGHKS; CDR2 reads YYEKEE (reference sequence). Unmatched junction bases numbered 15, after V lost 6 bases and J lost 2 bases. This CDR3 region has 18 residues. The CDR3 nucleotides read TGTGCCAGCAACCCGAGGTACCCAGGACAGGGAAACACCGGGGAGCTGTTTTTT. Protein product: CASNPRYPGQGNTGELFF.

This clone has more than one count but fewer than ten. The rearrangement uses TRBV6-6 and TRBJ1-1, with 9 bases aligning to TRBD1. V trimming: 0 bases; J trimming: 4 bases; junction bases outside the gene matches: 0. Germline lookup yields CDR1 MNHNY and CDR2 SVGAGI (reference sequence). The CDR3 spans 14 residues. DNA for the CDR3: TGTGCCAGCAGTTACTCGACAGGGGGCACTGAAGCTTTCTTT. Protein sequence: CASSYSTGGTEAFF.

This sequence joins TRBV30 and TRBJ2-1; 8 bases are a match to TRBD2. This CDR3 is built from 15 residues. Germline V gives CDR1 GTSNPN, CDR2 SVGIG (reference sequence). Trimming removed 8 bases from V and 6 bases from J; junction bases left unmatched: 15. The CDR3 DNA follows: TGTGCCGGATTGTCAGCCAGCGGGGGAATCAATGAGCAGTTCTTC. As protein: CAGLSASGGINEQFF.

The rearrangement uses TRBV12-3 or TRBV12-4 and TRBJ2-1; D may be TRBD2 (6 bases). Trimming removed 6 bases at V and 8 bases at J, with 14 bases between. The CDR3 length is 13 residues. CDR3 region: CASRLDYRYEQFF. CDR3 in DNA: TGTGCCAGCAGGCTGGACTATAGGTATGAGCAGTTCTTC.

The chain joins TRBV5-5 to TRBJ2-7; 9 bases map to TRBD1. The CDR3 runs to 14 residues. V dropped 3 bases and J dropped 7; count of bases not matched to a gene: 8. Germline V gene sequence: CDR1 SGHKS, CDR2 YYEKEE (reference sequence). Written as DNA, the CDR3 is TGTGCCAGCAGCTATACAGGGGGCTCGGGGGAGCAGTACTTC. Its translation: CASSYTGGSGEQYF.

The chain is built from TRBV7-2 and TRBJ2-3; tentative D call: TRBD2 (6 bases). Germline V lookup: CDR1 SGHTA, CDR2 FQGNSA. This CDR3 contains 14 residues. The V end lost 6 bases, the J end lost 2 bases, and 12 bases lay between the germline ends. The DNA of the CDR3 is TGTGCCAGCAGACCGGAGGGTAACACAGATACGCAGTATTTT. Translated, it gives CASRPEGNTDTQYF. Full variable domain (remainder filled in from reference TRBV7-2 and TRBJ2-3): GAGVSQSPSNKVTEKGKDVELRCDPISGHTALYWYRQSLGQGLEFLIYFQGNSAPDKSGLPSDRFSAERTGGSVSTLTIQRTQQEDSAVYLCASRPEGNTDTQYFGPGTRLTVL.

The DNA for the CDR3 is TGTGCCAGCGGGGGGACAGTGCCCAATCAGCCCCAGCATTTT. This gives the protein CASGGTVPNQPQHF. The rearrangement links TRBV6-5 to TRBJ1-5, with TRBD1 identical over 7 bases. The CDR3 extends over 14 amino acids. V trimming: 8 bases; J trimming: 3 bases; junction bases outside the gene matches: 7. Germline lookup yields CDR1 MNHEY and CDR2 SVGAGI.

V is TRBV21-1 and J is TRBJ1-1; the D call in the table, TRBD1, was not verified against the DNA. TRBV21-1 corresponds to a pseudogene. The CDR3 has 12 amino acids. The CDR3 loop is CASSKKHTEAFF. The CDR3 DNA reads TGTGCCAGCAGCAAGAAACATACGGAAGCTTTCTTT.

The J gene is TRBJ2-3, the V gene TRBV5-1, with 7 bases lining up with TRBD1. From germline, CDR1 is SGHRS and CDR2 YFSETQ. The CDR3 totals 15 residues. The V and J ends lost 3 bases and 0 bases, in that order; junction bases with no gene match: 4. The DNA for the CDR3 is TGCGCCAGCAGCTGGGACAGATTTAGCACAGATACGCAGTATTTT. Its translation is CASSWDRFSTDTQYF.

The chain couples TRBV19 to TRBJ1-1; weak D call: TRBD1 (5 bases). The CDR3 sequence is 14 residues long. Looked up from germline, CDR1 is LNHDA and CDR2 is SQIVND (reference sequence). Between the trimmed V and J ends, which lost 4 bases and 4 bases, there was a span of 13 bases. The CDR3 DNA follows: TGTGCCAGTAGTAACCCCGGGGGTACCACTGAAGCTTTCTTT. The encoded protein is CASSNPGGTTEAFF.

The rearrangement uses TRBV6-2 or TRBV6-3 and TRBJ2-1; 10 positions match TRBD1. Germline V gene data show CDR1 as MNHEY and CDR2 as SVGEGT. CDR3 size: 15 residues. J was trimmed by 7 bases and V by 5 bases; bases with no gene match: 8. The DNA of the CDR3 is TGTGCCAGCAGTCGCGACAGGGGGCGTACGAATGAGCAGTTCTTC. It codes for CASSRDRGRTNEQFF.

The chain has TRBV25-1 and TRBJ2-2, with D maybe TRBD2 (5 bases). V gave up 4 bases and J gave up 3 bases, with 12 bases separating them. This CDR3 has 15 residues. Germline V CDR1 and CDR2: MGHDK, SYGVNS. The chain's CDR3 is CASSAKRVDTGELFF. CDR3 DNA: TGTGCCAGCAGTGCAAAGAGGGTCGACACCGGGGAGCTGTTTTTT.